The next 20 T cell receptor beta chains were all read from a single sample in a study of T-cell reconstitution after alpha-beta-depleted transplantation in children. Unique molecular identifiers were incorporated when the TCRbeta library was constructed. In TCRdb, the PCR reads were re-called with MiXCR into one record per CDR3 protein. This table holds about 980,000 distinct CDR3 sequences, under 30% found once. This specimen consisted of PBMCs, mostly from graft donor cells, obtained 360 days after TCRalphabeta/CD19-depleted stem cell transplant. All receptors derive from a boy under two years old who had a stem cell transplant for SCID, so the T cells may come from the graft donor.

This clonotype was seen more than once but under ten times. V gene TRBV28 combines with J gene TRBJ2-2, with D possibly TRBD2 on 5 matching bases. Germline V gives CDR1 MDHEN, CDR2 SYDVKM. This CDR3 region has 15 residues. V lost 5 bases and J 10 bases, leaving 20 bases between the germline ends. As DNA, the CDR3 is TGTGCCAGCAGTCCTACCCCCCGGGGTCAGGTGGAGCTGTTTTTT. Its protein is CASSPTPRGQVELFF.

This clonotype has more than one count but fewer than ten. The chain has TRBV2 and TRBJ2-7, with TRBD1 matching over 7 bases. V was clipped by 3 bases and J by 3 bases; unmatched bases: 2. The CDR3 runs 13 residues. Germline V lookup: CDR1 SNHLY, CDR2 FYNNEI. The CDR3 reads CASSEDRLYEQYF. The CDR3 bases are TGTGCCAGCAGTGAGGACAGGCTCTACGAGCAGTACTTC.

This clonotype was seen only a few times. This sequence joins TRBV12-3 or TRBV12-4 and TRBJ2-2; tentative D call: TRBD2 (5 bases). The CDR3 length is 15 residues. V lost 6 bases and J 8 bases, leaving 19 bases between the germline ends. The DNA for the CDR3 is TGTGCCAGCAGCCCCGACCTCGGACGGGGAGGGGAGCTGTTTTTT. Amino acids: CASSPDLGRGGELFF.

This clonotype was seen only a few times. This chain joins TRBV18 and TRBJ2-7; 8 nucleotides match TRBD1. The CDR3 spans 14 residues. Germline V lookup: CDR1 KGHSH, CDR2 LQKENI. With V trimmed by 4 bases and J by 4 bases, 6 bases remained unmatched. CDR3 DNA sequence: TGTGCCAGCTCACGCCCGACAGGGGAGTACGAGCAGTACTTC. This encodes CASSRPTGEYEQYF.

This clonotype was observed a few times. The gene calls are TRBV4-3 and TRBJ2-7, with D tentatively TRBD2 (6 bases). Germline values: CDR1 LGHNA, CDR2 YSLEER. The CDR3 sequence is 17 residues long. The V end was cut by 1 base, the J end by 2 bases, with 18 bases between. The CDR3 spells CASSQGGGFEGPYEQYF. The CDR3 DNA follows: TGCGCCAGCAGCCAAGGAGGAGGGTTTGAGGGTCCCTACGAGCAGTACTTC.

This clonotype was counted a few times. The chain couples TRBV7-8 to TRBJ2-4; TRBD2 agrees at 10 bases. Germline CDR1 is SGHVS and CDR2 is FQNEAQ. There are 16 residues in the CDR3. V shed 4 bases and J 3 bases; nucleotides not matched to a gene: 6. CDR3 protein: CASSSGLAAGKNIQYF. CDR3 nucleotides: TGTGCCAGCAGCTCTGGACTAGCGGCAGGCAAAAACATTCAGTACTTC.

This clonotype was seen at least ten times. The J gene is TRBJ2-3, the V gene TRBV24-1, with TRBD1 identical over 7 bases. The CDR3 runs to 15 residues. J gave up 3 bases and V 2 bases, and 4 bases lay outside the gene matches. Germline V lookup: CDR1 KGHDR, CDR2 SFDVKD. This CDR3 is CATSDSTGRTDTQYF. DNA of the CDR3: TGTGCCACCAGTGATTCGACAGGGCGAACAGATACGCAGTATTTT.

The V and J genes are TRBV12-3 or TRBV12-4 and TRBJ2-5; TRBD2 is a possible D gene (7 bases). The V gene lost 8 bases and the J gene lost 5 bases, with 24 bases spanning the gap. This CDR3 has 16 amino acids. The CDR3 coding sequence is TGTGCCAGCGGCTACATGGTGGGGGGGCCAGGGGAGACCCAGTACTTC. This translates into CASGYMVGGPGETQYF.

This clonotype showed up just a few times. The chain recombines TRBV5-1 with TRBJ2-4, with TRBD1 as a possible D gene (6 bases). V shed 0 bases and J shed 6 bases, with 10 bases lying between them. CDR3 length equals 14 residues. Per the germline V gene, CDR1 is SGHRS and CDR2 is YFSETQ. The CDR3 bases are TGCGCCAGCAGCTTGGAGCAGGGGATAAACATTCAGTACTTC. Amino acid sequence: CASSLEQGINIQYF.

This clonotype was seen a handful of times. The V call is TRBV7-2, the J call TRBJ2-4; D is uncertain. Germline values: CDR1 SGHTA, CDR2 FQGNSA. The V and J ends lost 5 bases and 1 base respectively, with 15 bases between them. This CDR3 has 16 amino acids. CDR3 nucleotides: TGTGCCAGCAGCGACCGGTCCCTGGGGGCCAAAAACATTCAGTACTTC. Translation gives CASSDRSLGAKNIQYF.

The V and J genes are TRBV10-2 and TRBJ2-3, with 7 bases that match TRBD2. CDR3 length: 15 amino acids. The germline gives CDR1 WSHSY, CDR2 SAAADI. With 7 bases clipped from V and 5 bases from J, the junction kept 12 bases outside the gene matches. Here the CDR3 reads CASTTRTSWIDTQYF. CDR3 nucleotide sequence: TGCGCCAGCACCACTAGGACTAGTTGGATAGATACGCAGTATTTT.

This clonotype was counted a few times. The CDR3 region has the DNA TGTGCCTGGAGCTCGAGGCCAGATACGCAGTATTTT. Translation gives CAWSSRPDTQYF. The chain employs TRBV30 and TRBJ2-3; D gene uncertain. Per germline, CDR1 GTSNPN and CDR2 SVGIG (reference sequence). CDR3 length equals 12 residues. V was trimmed by 3 bases and J by 4 bases, leaving 8 bases between them.

The rearrangement links TRBV20-1 to TRBJ2-1; 8 bases are shared with TRBD1. The germline V gene has CDR1 DFQATT and CDR2 SNEGSKA (reference sequence). V lost 2 bases and J lost 6; bases outside the gene matches: 3. This CDR3 has 13 amino acids. As DNA, the CDR3 is TGCAGTGCTAGAAGGACAGGGAGCAATGAGCAGTTCTTC. This sequence encodes CSARRTGSNEQFF.

This clonotype was seen more than once but under ten times. The V and J genes are TRBV20-1 and TRBJ1-4; 9 bases fit TRBD1. CDR1 and CDR2 from the germline V gene are DFQATT and SNEGSKA (reference sequence). This CDR3 has 17 residues. V gave up 0 bases and J gave up 4 bases; unmatched junction bases: 9. The CDR3 region is CSARDRDREVLNEKLFF. The CDR3 bases are TGCAGTGCTAGAGATCGGGACAGGGAGGTTCTTAATGAAAAACTGTTTTTT.

The chain uses TRBV28 and TRBJ2-1; possible D gene TRBD1, 6 bases. V was clipped by 7 bases and J by 9 bases, with 13 bases between them. The CDR3 has 12 amino acids. Per the germline V gene, CDR1 is MDHEN and CDR2 is SYDVKM. The CDR3 DNA is TGTGCCAGCACCTCCGGACAGATTGAGCAGTTCTTC. It translates to CASTSGQIEQFF.

This clonotype appeared a few times. The chain has TRBV28 and TRBJ2-7; 7 bases are a match to TRBD1. Germline assignment: CDR1 MDHEN and CDR2 SYDVKM. After removal of 6 bases from V and 4 bases from J, the junction contained 3 bases not matched to a gene. The CDR3 has 12 amino acids. The DNA of the CDR3 is TGTGCCAGCAGGCCCAGGGGGTACGAGCAGTACTTC. Translation: CASRPRGYEQYF.

CDR3 DNA: TGTGCCAGCAGTCGACTAGGACAGGGTGACTCTGACACCGGGGAGCTGTTTTTT. Amino acids: CASSRLGQGDSDTGELFF. V is TRBV6-2 or TRBV6-3 and J is TRBJ2-2, with TRBD1 matching 8 bases. Germline values: CDR1 MNHEY, CDR2 SVGEGT. V was pared by 5 bases and J by 3 bases, with 14 bases of the junction left unmatched. The CDR3 loop spans 18 amino acids.

The rearrangement joins TRBV7-2 to TRBJ2-7; D is possibly TRBD2 (6 bases). Per the germline V gene, CDR1 is SGHTA and CDR2 is FQGNSA. Trimming cost V 5 bases and J 7 bases, with 15 bases left between them. The CDR3 is 13 amino acids. CDR3 loop: CASSRLLGGEQYF. CDR3 nucleotide sequence: TGTGCCAGCAGCCGGCTTTTGGGGGGAGAGCAGTACTTC.

This clonotype was recorded a few times. The V call is TRBV25-1, the J call TRBJ2-2; 11 nucleotides match TRBD2. V gave up 3 bases and J gave up 5 bases; unmatched junction bases: 5. From germline, CDR1 is MGHDK and CDR2 SYGVNS. CDR3 size: 16 residues. This chain's CDR3 is CASSELAGGGTGELFF. The CDR3 DNA sequence: TGTGCCAGCAGTGAGCTAGCGGGGGGAGGAACCGGGGAGCTGTTTTTT.

This clonotype has more than one count but fewer than ten. The V gene is TRBV28, the J gene TRBJ1-5, with 9 bases that match TRBD1. The V gene end was trimmed by 5 bases and the J gene end by 1 base; junction bases not matched to a gene: 6. Germline V lookup: CDR1 MDHEN, CDR2 SYDVKM. The CDR3 totals 16 residues. CDR3 region: CASSLGQGKSNQPQHF. As DNA, the CDR3 is TGTGCCAGCAGTCTTGGACAGGGGAAAAGCAATCAGCCCCAGCATTTT.